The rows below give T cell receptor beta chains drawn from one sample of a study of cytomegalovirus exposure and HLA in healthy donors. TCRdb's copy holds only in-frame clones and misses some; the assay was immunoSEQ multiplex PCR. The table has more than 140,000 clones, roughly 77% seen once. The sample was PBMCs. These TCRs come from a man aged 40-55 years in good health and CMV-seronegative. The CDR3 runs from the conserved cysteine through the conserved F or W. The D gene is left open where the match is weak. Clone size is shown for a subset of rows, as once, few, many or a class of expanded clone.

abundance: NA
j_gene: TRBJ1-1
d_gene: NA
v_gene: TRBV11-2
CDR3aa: CASSLETGYTEAFF
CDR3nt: TGTGCCAGCAGCTTAGAAACAGGGTACACTGAAGCTTTCTTT

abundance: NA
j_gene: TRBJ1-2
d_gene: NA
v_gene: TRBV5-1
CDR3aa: CASSLTGGGYGYTF
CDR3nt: TGCGCCAGCAGCTTGACAGGCGGGGGATATGGCTACACCTTC

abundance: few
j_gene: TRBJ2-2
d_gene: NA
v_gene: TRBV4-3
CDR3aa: CASSQDRGPGELFF
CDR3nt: TGCGCCAGCAGCCAAGACAGGGGACCCGGGGAGCTGTTTTTT

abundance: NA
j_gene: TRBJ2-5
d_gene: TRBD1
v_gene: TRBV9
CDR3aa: CASSAGTGATETQYF
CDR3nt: TGTGCCAGCAGCGCTGGGACAGGGGCGACGGAGACCCAGTACTTC

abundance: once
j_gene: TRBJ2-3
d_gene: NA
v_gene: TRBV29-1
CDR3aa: CSVGLPPTDTQYF
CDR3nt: TGCAGCGTCGGACTGCCACCCACAGATACGCAGTATTTT

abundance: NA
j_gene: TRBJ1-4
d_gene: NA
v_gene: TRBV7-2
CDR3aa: CASSLATEYNEKLFF
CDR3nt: TGTGCCAGCAGCTTAGCGACAGAGTATAATGAAAAACTGTTTTTT

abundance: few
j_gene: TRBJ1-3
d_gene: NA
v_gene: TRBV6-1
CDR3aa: CASSVGPRNTIYF
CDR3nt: TGTGCCAGCAGTGTCGGTCCTAGAAACACCATATATTTT

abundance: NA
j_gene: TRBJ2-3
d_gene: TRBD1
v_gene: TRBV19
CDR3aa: CASSIVPGTGMPPSTDTQYF
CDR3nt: TGTGCCAGTAGTATTGTCCCCGGGACAGGGATGCCCCCTAGCACAGATACGCAGTATTTT

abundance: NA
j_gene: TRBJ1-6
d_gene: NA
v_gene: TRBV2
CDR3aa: CASSPTTPLPLHF
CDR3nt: TGTGCCAGCAGTCCGACAACTCCTCTACCCCTCCACTTT

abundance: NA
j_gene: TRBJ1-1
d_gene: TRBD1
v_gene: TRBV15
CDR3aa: CATSTRPGQGGAEAFF
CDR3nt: TGTGCCACCAGCACCCGCCCCGGACAGGGGGGGGCTGAAGCTTTCTTT

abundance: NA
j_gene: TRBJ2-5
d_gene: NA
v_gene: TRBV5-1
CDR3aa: CASSLEGRGIETQYF
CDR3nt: TGCGCCAGCAGCTTGGAGGGCAGGGGTATAGAGACCCAGTACTTC

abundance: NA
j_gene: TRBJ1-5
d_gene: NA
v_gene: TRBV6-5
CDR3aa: CASSSLGGVGQPQHF
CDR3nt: TGTGCCAGCAGTTCCCTAGGGGGGGTAGGGCAGCCCCAGCATTTT

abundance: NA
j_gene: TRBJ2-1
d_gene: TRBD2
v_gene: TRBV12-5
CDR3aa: CASGLGVSGGLDNEQFF
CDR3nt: TGTGCTAGTGGTTTGGGGGTCAGCGGGGGATTAGACAATGAGCAGTTCTTC

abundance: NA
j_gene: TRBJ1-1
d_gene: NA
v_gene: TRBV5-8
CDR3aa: CASSLMGAPDTEAFF
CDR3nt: TGTGCCAGCAGCTTGATGGGGGCGCCGGACACTGAAGCTTTCTTT

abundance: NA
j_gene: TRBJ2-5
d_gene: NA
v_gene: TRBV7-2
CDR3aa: CASSLSSGVVRQYF
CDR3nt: TGTGCCAGCAGCTTATCATCAGGGGTGGTACGCCAGTACTTC

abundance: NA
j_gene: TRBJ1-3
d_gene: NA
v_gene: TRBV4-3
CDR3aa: CASSQDTRQGAGNTIYF
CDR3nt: TGCGCCAGCAGCCAAGATACAAGGCAGGGTGCCGGAAACACCATATATTTT

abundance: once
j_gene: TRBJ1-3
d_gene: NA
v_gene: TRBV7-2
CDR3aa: CASSFPPPGNTIYF
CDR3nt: TGTGCCAGCAGCTTTCCCCCTCCGGGAAACACCATATATTTT

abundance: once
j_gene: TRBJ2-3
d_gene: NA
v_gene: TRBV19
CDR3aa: CASSMVYLTDTQYF
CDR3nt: TGTGCCAGTAGTATGGTGTACTTAACAGATACGCAGTATTTT